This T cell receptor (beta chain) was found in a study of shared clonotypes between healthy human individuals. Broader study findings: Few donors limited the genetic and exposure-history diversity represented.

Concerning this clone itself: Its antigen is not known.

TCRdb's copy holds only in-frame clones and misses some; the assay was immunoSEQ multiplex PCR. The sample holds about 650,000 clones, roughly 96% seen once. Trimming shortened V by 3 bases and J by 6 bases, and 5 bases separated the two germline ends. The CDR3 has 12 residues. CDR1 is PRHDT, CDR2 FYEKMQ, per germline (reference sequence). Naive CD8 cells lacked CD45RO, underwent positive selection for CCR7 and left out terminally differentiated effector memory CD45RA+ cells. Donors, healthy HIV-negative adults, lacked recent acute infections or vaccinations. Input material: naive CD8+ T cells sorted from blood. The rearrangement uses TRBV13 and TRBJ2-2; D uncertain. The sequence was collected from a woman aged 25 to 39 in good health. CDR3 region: CASSFRAGELFF. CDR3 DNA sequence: TGTGCCAGCAGCTTTAGGGCCGGGGAGCTGTTTTTT.